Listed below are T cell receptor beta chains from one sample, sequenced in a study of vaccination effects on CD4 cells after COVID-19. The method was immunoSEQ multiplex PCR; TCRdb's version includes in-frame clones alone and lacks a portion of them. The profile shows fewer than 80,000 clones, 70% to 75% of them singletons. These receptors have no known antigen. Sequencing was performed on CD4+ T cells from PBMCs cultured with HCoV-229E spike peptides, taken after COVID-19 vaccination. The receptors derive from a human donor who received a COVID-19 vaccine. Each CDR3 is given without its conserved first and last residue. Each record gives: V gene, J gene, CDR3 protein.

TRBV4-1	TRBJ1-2	ASSQHSLSGSYGYT
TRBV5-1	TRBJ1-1	ASSLGGAPEAF
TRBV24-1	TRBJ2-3	ATSDSIGATDTQY
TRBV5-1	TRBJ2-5	ASSSRGGQETQY
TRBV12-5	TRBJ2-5	ASGLVSAGAETQY
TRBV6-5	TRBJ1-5	ASSRIRDRDQPQH
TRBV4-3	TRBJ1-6	ASSPQTGINSPLH
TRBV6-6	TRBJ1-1	ASSYEFRQGNTEAF
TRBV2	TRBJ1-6	ASSIGTGDSPLH
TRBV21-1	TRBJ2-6	ASSPARDRLSLPGANVLT
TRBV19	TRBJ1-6	ASSRGPSGDNSPLH
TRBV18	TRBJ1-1	ASSLLGGARDTEAF
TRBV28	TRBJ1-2	ASSSRAFYGYT
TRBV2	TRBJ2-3	ASSVRTGEDTQY
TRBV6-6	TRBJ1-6	ASSLRGLSGFAYNSPLH
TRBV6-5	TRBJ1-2	ASSYNAYYGYT
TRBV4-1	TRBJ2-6	ASSQASTGSGANVLT
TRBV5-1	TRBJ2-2	ASSLRIDRSAGELF
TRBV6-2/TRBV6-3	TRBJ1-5	ASSYSPGMGLTGRSNQPQH
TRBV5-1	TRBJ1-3	ASTRAETGTGNTIY
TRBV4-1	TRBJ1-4	ASSQEASPVNEKLF
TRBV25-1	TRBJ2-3	ASGLAGVVADTQY
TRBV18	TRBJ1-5	ASSPTTGGSNQPQH
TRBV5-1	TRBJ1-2	ASSLEVPTYGYT
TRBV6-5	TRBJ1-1	ASSFRGEGTEAF
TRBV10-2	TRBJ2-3	ASRRGQGVTDTQY
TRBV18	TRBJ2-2	ASSGTGNTGELF
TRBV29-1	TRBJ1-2	SAEGGGYT
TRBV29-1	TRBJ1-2	SARDQTNYGYT
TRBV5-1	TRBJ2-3	ASSLRGGEDTQY
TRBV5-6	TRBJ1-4	ASRLTGAGDEKLF
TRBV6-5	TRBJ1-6	ASSYRDRGETPLH
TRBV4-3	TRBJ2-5	ASSQYRAQETQY
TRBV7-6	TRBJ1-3	ASSPLSPGNTIY
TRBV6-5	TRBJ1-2	ASAGTGLWGYT
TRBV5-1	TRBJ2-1	ASSPQAGVSSYNEQF
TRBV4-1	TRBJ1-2	ASSRGTGVNYGYT
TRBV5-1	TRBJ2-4	ASSPGALAKNIQY
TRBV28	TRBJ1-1	AAEPEGRTEAF
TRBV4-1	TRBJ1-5	ASSQVTANQPQH
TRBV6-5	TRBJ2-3	ASRAGVMDTQY
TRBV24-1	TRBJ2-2	ATSDTGGRNTGELF